The clone carrying this T cell receptor beta chain was seen repeatedly, ten times or more. The assay was immunoSEQ multiplex PCR, and TCRdb's table has in-frame clones only and misses some. The table shows a few hundred thousand clones, with around 82% occurring only once. This sample was included in a study of blood T cell repertoires in COVID-19. At the level of the study: COVID-19 samples collected from the United States, Italy and Spain covered acute and convalescent phases.

The source material was peripheral blood. The TCR comes from a human donor with COVID-19, enrolled during active disease. The donor label of this sample is uncertain.

CDR3 nucleotides: TGTGCCAGCAGCTTATCAACCGGGACAGGGGTTGGCTACACCTTC. Translation gives CASSLSTGTGVGYTF. The chain carries TRBV7-2 and TRBJ1-2; 10 bases align to TRBD1. From germline, CDR1 is SGHTA and CDR2 FQGNSA. This CDR3 region has 15 residues. The V segment lost 2 bases and the J segment 7 bases; nucleotides outside the gene matches: 7.